Described below is a single T cell receptor beta chain sequence and its context. Trimming shortened V by 1 base and J by 4 bases, and 9 bases separated the two germline ends. The CDR3 length is 13 residues. CDR1 is DFQATT and CDR2 is SNEGSKA in the germline V gene (reference sequence). The source of the sample is a study of response to subunit inactivated influenza vaccine. TCRdb fed the RT-PCR reads into MiXCR, producing one record per CDR3 protein. The table lists under 950,000 distinct CDR3 sequences, over 20% of them singletons, with 10% in the top ten. The rearrangement uses TRBV20-1 and TRBJ2-3, with D perhaps matching TRBD2 (5 bases). The receptor was derived from a man over 45 who received an inactivated influenza vaccine. Here the sequenced sample was PBMCs from blood, taken roughly 5 days after vaccination. In DNA form, the CDR3 reads TGCAGTGCTAGAGTATGGGAGCCAGATACGCAGTATTTT. It yields the protein CSARVWEPDTQYF.